Presented here are 3 T cell receptor beta chains from one specimen sequenced in a study of tumor and adjacent non-tumor tissue in lung cancer. The library came from three nested PCR rounds adapted from ARM-PCR protocols. A single record per CDR3 protein comes from TCRdb applying MiXCR to the multiplex PCR reads. In the table there are roughly 81,000 distinct CDR3 sequences, around three fifths of which are singletons. This sample's RNA came from whole unsorted tissue. The sequencing input was lung tumor tissue. Source of these receptors: a man between 70 and 80 years old with non-small cell lung cancer.

With regard to this clonotype: A much larger clone differs from this one at a single base, so this may be a read error. The rearrangement joins TRBV10-3 to TRBJ2-7; 7 bases are a match to TRBD2. Germline CDR1 is ENHRY and CDR2 is SYGVKD. The CDR3 is 13 amino acids. CDR3 coding DNA: TGTGCCATCAGTGGTACGGGGGACTACGTGCAGTACTTC. Protein sequence: CAISGTGDYVQYF.

This clonotype was observed a few times. A read error may explain this, as a much larger clone is one base away. The J gene is TRBJ2-7, the V gene TRBV11-2; D is possibly TRBD1 (6 bases). Germline loops: CDR1 SGHAT, CDR2 FQNNGV. The CDR3 consists of 14 residues. The CDR3 sequence is CTSRQGTGAYEQYF. CDR3 nucleotides: TGTACCAGCCGTCAGGGGACCGGAGCCTACGAGCAGTACTTC. Supplemented by reference TRBV11-2 and TRBJ2-7, the full variable domain reads EAGVAQSPRYKIIEKRQSVAFWCNPISGHATLYWYQQILGQGPKLLIQFQNNGVVDDSQLPKDRFSAERLKGVDSTLKIQPAKLEDSAVYLCTSRQGTGAYEQYFGPGTRLTVT.

On this clonotype itself: Sequence at one end of the junction differs from germline and may be a read error. The J gene is TRBJ1-6, the V gene TRBV6-5, with D maybe TRBD1 (5 bases). CDR3 size: 13 residues. Per germline, CDR1 MNHEY and CDR2 SVGAGI. CDR3 coding DNA: TGTGCCAGCAGATACCAGGGTTATTCACTCCTCCATTTT. Residues: CASRYQGYSLLHF.